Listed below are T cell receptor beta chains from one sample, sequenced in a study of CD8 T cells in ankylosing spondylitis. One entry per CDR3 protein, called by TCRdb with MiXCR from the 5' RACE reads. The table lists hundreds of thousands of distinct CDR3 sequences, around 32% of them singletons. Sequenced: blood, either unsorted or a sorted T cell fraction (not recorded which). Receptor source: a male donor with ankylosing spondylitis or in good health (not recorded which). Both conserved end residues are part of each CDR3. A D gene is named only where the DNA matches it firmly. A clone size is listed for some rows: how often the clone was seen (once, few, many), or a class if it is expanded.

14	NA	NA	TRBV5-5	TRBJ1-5	CASSLWDTNQPQHF	TGTGCCAGCAGCTTGTGGGACACAAATCAGCCCCAGCATTTT
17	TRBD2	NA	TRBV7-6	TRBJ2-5	CASSLAPGTSNQETQYF	TGTGCCAGCAGCTTGGCCCCCGGGACTAGCAACCAAGAGACCCAGTACTTC
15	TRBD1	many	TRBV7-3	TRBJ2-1	CASSTRGQGYNEQFF	TGTGCCAGCAGCACACGGGGACAGGGTTACAATGAGCAGTTCTTC
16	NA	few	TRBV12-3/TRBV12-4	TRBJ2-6	CASSLAGMSGANVLTF	TGTGCCAGCAGTTTAGCCGGGATGTCGGGGGCCAACGTCCTGACTTTC
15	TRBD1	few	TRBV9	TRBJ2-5	CASSATGTAKETQYF	TGTGCCAGCAGCGCAACCGGGACAGCAAAAGAGACCCAGTACTTC
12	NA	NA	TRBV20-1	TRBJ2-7	CSAGEGKYEQYF	TGCAGTGCAGGGGAAGGGAAGTACGAGCAGTACTTC
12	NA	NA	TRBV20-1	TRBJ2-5	CSAHQRGETQYF	TGCAGTGCCCATCAGAGGGGTGAGACCCAGTACTTC
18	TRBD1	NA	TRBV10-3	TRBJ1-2	CAISDSRIRQGWQMAYTF	TGTGCCATCAGTGATTCGAGAATAAGACAGGGGTGGCAAATGGCCTACACCTTC
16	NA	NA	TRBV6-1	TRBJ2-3	CASSPNRGGSPDTQYF	TGTGCCAGCAGCCCTAACAGGGGAGGGTCCCCAGATACGCAGTATTTT
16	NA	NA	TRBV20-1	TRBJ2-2	CSASPGASPNTGELFF	TGCAGTGCTAGCCCCGGGGCGTCACCGAACACCGGGGAGCTGTTTTTT
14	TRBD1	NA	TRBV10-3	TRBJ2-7	CAISEGTASYEQYF	TGTGCCATCAGTGAGGGGACAGCGTCCTACGAGCAGTACTTC
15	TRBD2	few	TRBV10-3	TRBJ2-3	CAIAGTSGEADTQYF	TGTGCCATCGCCGGGACTAGCGGGGAGGCAGATACGCAGTATTTT
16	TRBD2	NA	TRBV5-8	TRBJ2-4	CASTRGRVGAKNIQYF	TGTGCCAGCACCCGGGGGAGGGTAGGTGCCAAAAACATTCAGTACTTC
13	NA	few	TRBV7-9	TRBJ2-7	CASSEVVGYEQYF	TGTGCCAGCAGCGAGGTCGTAGGATACGAGCAGTACTTC
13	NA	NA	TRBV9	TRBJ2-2	CASSVEGTGELFF	TGTGCCAGCAGCGTAGAAGGCACCGGGGAGCTGTTTTTT
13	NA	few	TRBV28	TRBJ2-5	CASSLPSTETQYF	TGTGCCAGCAGTTTACCCAGTACGGAGACCCAGTACTTC
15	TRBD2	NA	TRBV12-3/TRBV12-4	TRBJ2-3	CASSNGTSVSDTQYF	TGTGCCAGCAGTAACGGGACTAGCGTTTCAGATACGCAGTATTTT
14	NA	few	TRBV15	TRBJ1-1	CATSRDVRGTEAFF	TGTGCCACCAGCAGAGATGTAAGGGGCACTGAAGCTTTCTTT
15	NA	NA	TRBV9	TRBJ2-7	CASSVESGGAYEQYF	TGTGCCAGCAGCGTGGAATCTGGTGGGGCCTACGAGCAGTACTTC
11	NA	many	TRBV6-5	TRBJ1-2	CASLSRSGYTF	TGTGCCAGCTTAAGTCGGAGCGGCTACACCTTC
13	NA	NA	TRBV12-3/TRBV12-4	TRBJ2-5	CASSFHGTGTQYF	TGTGCCAGCAGTTTTCACGGAACGGGGACCCAGTACTTC
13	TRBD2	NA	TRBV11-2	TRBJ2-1	CASSSLAGYEQFF	TGTGCCAGCAGCTCACTAGCGGGGTATGAGCAGTTCTTC